A single sample is the source of the 14 T cell receptor beta chains below, sequenced in a study of blood T cell repertoires in COVID-19. Sequencing was performed with immunoSEQ multiplex PCR; in TCRdb, only in-frame clones are kept and a portion is missing. This table holds 150,000 to 160,000 clones, around 83% found once. The specimen sequenced was peripheral blood. These receptors were obtained from a woman in her sixties or seventies with COVID-19, enrolled during active disease.

This chain connects TRBV7-8 to TRBJ2-5; TRBD1 is a possible D gene (6 bases). In germline, CDR1 is SGHVS, CDR2 FQNEAQ. V lost 3 bases to trimming and J lost 5 bases, with 16 bases between them. The CDR3 is made up of 15 amino acids. The CDR3 DNA is TGTGCCAGCAGCTTCACACTTACTAGGGGGGAGACCCAGTACTTC. Translating gives CASSFTLTRGETQYF.

The chain joins TRBV5-5 to TRBJ2-7; D is unclear. Trimming removed 0 bases from V and 1 base from J, with 5 bases in between. The CDR3 has 13 residues. Germline V gives CDR1 SGHKS, CDR2 YYEKEE (reference sequence). The CDR3 DNA is TGTGCCAGCAGCTTGGCTGTGTCCTACGAGCAGTACTTC. Its translation: CASSLAVSYEQYF.

The chain carries TRBV5-6 and TRBJ1-2; D unclear. There are 14 residues in the CDR3. With 0 bases removed from V and 4 bases from J, the gap between germline ends came to 10 bases. The V gene's germline CDR1 is SGHDT and CDR2 YYEEEE. The CDR3 loop reads CASSLGAIGYGYTF. The CDR3 nucleotides read TGTGCCAGCAGCTTGGGGGCAATTGGCTATGGCTACACCTTC.

This chain links TRBV10-2 with TRBJ1-5; 8 positions agree with TRBD1. This CDR3 has 16 residues. V was clipped by 8 bases and J by 3 bases; unmatched bases: 12. Germline lookup yields CDR1 WSHSY and CDR2 SAAADI. The CDR3 loop reads CASAGPQGANNQPQHF. The CDR3 region has the DNA TGCGCCAGCGCAGGGCCCCAGGGGGCCAACAATCAGCCCCAGCATTTT.

The chain links TRBV3-1 (or the pseudogene TRBV3-2) to TRBJ2-2, with D possibly being TRBD1 (6 bases). The V end lost 2 bases, the J end lost 5 bases, and 12 bases lay between the germline ends. Germline V gene lookup returns CDR1 LGHDT and CDR2 YNNKEL (reference sequence). The CDR3 spans 15 residues. In DNA, the CDR3 is TGTGCCAGCAGCCAAACGCCAGGGGCGACCGGGGAGCTGTTTTTT. Amino acids: CASSQTPGATGELFF.

The chain joins TRBV5-6 to TRBJ2-1; D remains ambiguous. Trimming took off 2 bases at V and 7 bases at J, with 4 bases between the two ends. The CDR3 covers 11 residues. Germline CDR1 reads SGHDT; CDR2 reads YYEEEE. CDR3: CASSFHNEQFF. For the CDR3, the DNA is TGTGCCAGCAGCTTCCATAATGAGCAGTTCTTC.

J is TRBJ1-6 and V is TRBV27; D is unresolved. The ends were cut back, 5 bases at V and 8 bases at J, with 22 bases in the middle. Germline lookup yields CDR1 MNHEY and CDR2 SMNVEV (reference sequence). There are 17 residues in the CDR3. In nucleotides, the CDR3 is TGTGCCAGCAGTCGCCTCCGGGTTGCAACTTTGGATTCACCCCTCCACTTT. Its protein product is CASSRLRVATLDSPLHF.

The chain links TRBV7-9 to TRBJ1-2; D not resolved. CDR1 is SEHNR, CDR2 FQNEAQ, per germline (reference sequence). The CDR3 has 16 amino acids. Trimming took 3 bases from V and 2 from J, leaving 16 bases between them. This chain's CDR3 is CASSFPDSKRNYGYTF. The DNA for the CDR3 is TGTGCCAGCAGCTTCCCTGACTCCAAGAGGAACTATGGCTACACCTTC.

The chain combines TRBV9 with TRBJ2-3; the match to TRBD1 covers 8 bases. Germline V gives CDR1 SGDLS, CDR2 YYNGEE. J was trimmed by 4 bases and V by 3 bases; bases with no gene match: 7. CDR3 length equals 15 residues. The CDR3 DNA reads as TGTGCCAGCAGCGCTGCAGGGGGCATTGCAGATACGCAGTATTTT. Its protein is CASSAAGGIADTQYF.

Only a few counts were recorded for this clone. This chain links TRBV4-1 with TRBJ1-2, with no clear D. The CDR3 runs 16 residues. V was cut by 0 bases and J by 4 bases, with 15 bases left in between. The germline gives CDR1 MGHRA, CDR2 YSYEKL. CDR3 sequence (DNA): TGCGCCAGCAGCCAAGAGACTCGAGGGATAGGCTATGGCTACACCTTC. Its translation: CASSQETRGIGYGYTF.

The CDR3 reads CASSIDPEGDNQPQHF. DNA for the CDR3: TGTGCCAGTAGTATTGATCCCGAAGGGGACAATCAGCCCCAGCATTTT. The chain employs TRBV19 and TRBJ1-5; tentatively, D is TRBD1 (5 bases). V was pared by 3 bases and J by 3 bases, with 15 bases between. The CDR3 runs 16 residues. The V gene's germline CDR1 is LNHDA and CDR2 SQIVND (reference sequence).

V is TRBV5-6 and J is TRBJ1-2, with a weak D call TRBD1 (6 bases). The CDR3 runs 15 residues. The V and J ends lost 0 bases and 2 bases respectively, with 11 bases between them. Germline V lookup: CDR1 SGHDT, CDR2 YYEEEE. CDR3 residues: CASSLAGGLNYGYTF. The CDR3 DNA is TGTGCCAGCAGCTTGGCGGGGGGCCTGAACTATGGCTACACCTTC.

This sequence joins TRBV7-3 and TRBJ1-6; 8 bases are shared with TRBD1. The junction had 9 bases not matched to a gene; V was cut back by 7 bases and J by 10 bases. The CDR3 runs 14 residues. Germline CDR1 is SGHTA and CDR2 is FQGTGA. The CDR3 loop reads CASTATGGDSPLHF. CDR3 DNA sequence: TGTGCCAGCACCGCCACAGGGGGAGACTCACCCCTCCACTTT. Together with reference TRBV7-3 and TRBJ1-6, the CDR3 gives the full variable domain: GAGVSQTPSNKVTEKGKYVELRCDPISGHTALYWYRQSLGQGPEFLIYFQGTGAADDSGLPNDRFFAVRPEGSVSTLKIQRTERGDSAVYLCASTATGGDSPLHFGNGTRLTVT.

The J gene is TRBJ1-3, the V gene TRBV6-6; D is unclear. From germline, CDR1 is MNHNY and CDR2 SVGAGI (reference sequence). The ends were cut back, 11 bases at V and 0 bases at J, with 11 bases in the middle. The CDR3 runs to 13 residues. This chain's CDR3 is CAAEGDSGNTIYF. The CDR3 DNA is TGTGCCGCCGAGGGAGACTCTGGAAACACCATATATTTT.